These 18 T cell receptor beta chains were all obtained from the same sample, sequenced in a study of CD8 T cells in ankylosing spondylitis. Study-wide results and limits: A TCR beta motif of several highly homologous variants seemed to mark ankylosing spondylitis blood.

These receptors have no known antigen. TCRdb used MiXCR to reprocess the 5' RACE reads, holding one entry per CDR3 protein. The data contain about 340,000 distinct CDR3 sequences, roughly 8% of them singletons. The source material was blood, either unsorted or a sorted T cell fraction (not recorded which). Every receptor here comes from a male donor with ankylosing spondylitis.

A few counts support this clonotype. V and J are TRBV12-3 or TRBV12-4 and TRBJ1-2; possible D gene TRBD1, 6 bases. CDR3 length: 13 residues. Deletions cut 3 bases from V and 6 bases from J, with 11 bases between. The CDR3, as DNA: TGTGCCAGCAGTTTCAACAGGGTTCATGGCTACACCTTC. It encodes CASSFNRVHGYTF.

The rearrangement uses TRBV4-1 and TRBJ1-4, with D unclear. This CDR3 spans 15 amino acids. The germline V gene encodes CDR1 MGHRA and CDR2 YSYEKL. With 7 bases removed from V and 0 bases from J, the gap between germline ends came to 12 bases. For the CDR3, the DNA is TGCGCCAGCAAAATGGTAGAGGCAACTAATGAAAAACTGTTTTTT. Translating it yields CASKMVEATNEKLFF.

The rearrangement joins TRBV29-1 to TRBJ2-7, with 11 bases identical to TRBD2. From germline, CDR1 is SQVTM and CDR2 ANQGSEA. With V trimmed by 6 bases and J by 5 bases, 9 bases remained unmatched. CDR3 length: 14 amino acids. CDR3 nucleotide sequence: TGCAGCGTGCGCACTAGCGGGAGCGGCAACGAGCAGTACTTC. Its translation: CSVRTSGSGNEQYF.

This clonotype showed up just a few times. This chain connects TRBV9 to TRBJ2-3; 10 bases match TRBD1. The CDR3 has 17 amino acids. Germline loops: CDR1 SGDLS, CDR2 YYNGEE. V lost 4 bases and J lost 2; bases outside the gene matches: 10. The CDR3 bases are TGTGCCAGCAGCCGGGACAGGGGAGGAGGTCCCACAGATACGCAGTATTTT. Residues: CASSRDRGGGPTDTQYF. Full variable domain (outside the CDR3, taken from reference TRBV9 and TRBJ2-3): DSGVTQTPKHLITATGQRVTLRCSPRSGDLSVYWYQQSLDQGLQFLIQYYNGEERAKGNILERFSAQQFPDLHSELNLSSLELGDSALYFCASSRDRGGGPTDTQYFGPGTRLTVL.

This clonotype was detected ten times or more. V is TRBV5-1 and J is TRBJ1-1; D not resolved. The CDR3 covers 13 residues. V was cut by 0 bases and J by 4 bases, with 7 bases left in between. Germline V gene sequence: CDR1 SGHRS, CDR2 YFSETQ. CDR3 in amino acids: CASSLEVGTEAFF. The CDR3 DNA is TGCGCCAGCAGCTTGGAGGTTGGCACTGAAGCTTTCTTT. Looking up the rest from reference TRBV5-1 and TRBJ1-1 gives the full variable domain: KAGVTQTPRYLIKTRGQQVTLSCSPISGHRSVSWYQQTPGQGLQFLFEYFSETQRNKGNFPGRFSGRQFSNSRSEMNVSTLELGDSALYLCASSLEVGTEAFFGQGTRLTVV.

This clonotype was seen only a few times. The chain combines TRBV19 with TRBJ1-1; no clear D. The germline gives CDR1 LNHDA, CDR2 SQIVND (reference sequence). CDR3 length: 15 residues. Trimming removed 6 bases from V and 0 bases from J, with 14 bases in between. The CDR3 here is CASSLRRLLNTEAFF. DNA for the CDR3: TGTGCCAGTAGCCTCCGGCGGCTTTTGAACACTGAAGCTTTCTTT. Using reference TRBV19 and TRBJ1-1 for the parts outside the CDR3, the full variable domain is DGGITQSPKYLFRKEGQNVTLSCEQNLNHDAMYWYRQDPGQGLRLIYYSQIVNDFQKGDIAEGYSVSREKKESFPLTVTSAQKNPTAFYLCASSLRRLLNTEAFFGQGTRLTVV.

The CDR3 nucleotides are TGTGCCAGCAGCCCTCGGGACAGAGAAGAGACCCAGTACTTC. It is translated as CASSPRDREETQYF. The V call is TRBV11-1, the J call TRBJ2-5; 7 bases line up with TRBD1. Trimming removed 5 bases from V and 3 bases from J; junction bases left unmatched: 6. This CDR3 has 14 amino acids. Looked up from germline, CDR1 is SGHAT and CDR2 is FQDESV (reference sequence).

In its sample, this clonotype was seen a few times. CDR3: CASRSGQGLFHTGELFF. In DNA, the CDR3 is TGTGCCAGTAGGTCCGGACAGGGGCTTTTTCACACCGGGGAGCTGTTTTTT. The chain links TRBV19 to TRBJ2-2; 9 bases are a match to TRBD1. Germline CDR1 is LNHDA and CDR2 is SQIVND (reference sequence). The CDR3 length is 17 residues. The V segment lost 6 bases and the J segment 3 bases; nucleotides outside the gene matches: 11. Full variable domain (remainder filled in from reference TRBV19 and TRBJ2-2): DGGITQSPKYLFRKEGQNVTLSCEQNLNHDAMYWYRQDPGQGLRLIYYSQIVNDFQKGDIAEGYSVSREKKESFPLTVTSAQKNPTAFYLCASRSGQGLFHTGELFFGEGSRLTVL.

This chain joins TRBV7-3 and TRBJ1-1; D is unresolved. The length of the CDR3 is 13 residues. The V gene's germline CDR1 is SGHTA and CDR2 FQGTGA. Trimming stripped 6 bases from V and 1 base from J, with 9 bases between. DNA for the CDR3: TGTGCCAGCAGACTGGGCCCGAACACTGAAGCTTTCTTT. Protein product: CASRLGPNTEAFF.

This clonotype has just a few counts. The DNA of the CDR3 is TGTGCCAGCAGTTTAGAGGAGGGCCTGGTAAACATTCAGTACTTC. This sequence encodes CASSLEEGLVNIQYF. This chain uses TRBV28 with TRBJ2-4; D might be TRBD2 (6 bases). This CDR3 contains 15 residues. Germline V gene sequence: CDR1 MDHEN, CDR2 SYDVKM. Between the trimmed V and J ends, which lost 2 bases and 6 bases, there was a span of 14 bases.

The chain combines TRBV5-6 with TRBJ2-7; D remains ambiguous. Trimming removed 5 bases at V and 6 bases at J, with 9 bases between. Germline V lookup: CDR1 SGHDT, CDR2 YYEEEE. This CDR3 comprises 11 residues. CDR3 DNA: TGTGCCAGCAGAGGACCGGGCGAGCAGTACTTC. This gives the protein CASRGPGEQYF.

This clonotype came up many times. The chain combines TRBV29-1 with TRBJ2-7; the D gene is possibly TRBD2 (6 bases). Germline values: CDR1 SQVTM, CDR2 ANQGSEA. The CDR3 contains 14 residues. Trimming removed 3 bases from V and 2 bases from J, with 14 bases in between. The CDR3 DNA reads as TGCAGCGTTGAGGGAGCGGGCAAACCCTACGAGCAGTACTTC. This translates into CSVEGAGKPYEQYF.

CDR3 coding DNA: TGTGCCAGTAGTGACTACTCTGGAAACACCATATATTTT. Translating it yields CASSDYSGNTIYF. J is TRBJ1-3 and V is TRBV19; no definite D call. V was shortened by 5 bases and J by 0 bases, with 5 bases between the two germline ends. This CDR3 spans 13 amino acids. Germline CDR1 LNHDA, CDR2 SQIVND (reference sequence).

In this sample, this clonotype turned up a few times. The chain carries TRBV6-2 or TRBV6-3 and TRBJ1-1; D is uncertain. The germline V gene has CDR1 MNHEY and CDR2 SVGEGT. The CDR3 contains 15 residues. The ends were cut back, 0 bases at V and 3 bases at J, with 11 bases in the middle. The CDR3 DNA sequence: TGTGCCAGCAGTTACTCTGGAGGAGTGTACACTGAAGCTTTCTTT. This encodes CASSYSGGVYTEAFF.

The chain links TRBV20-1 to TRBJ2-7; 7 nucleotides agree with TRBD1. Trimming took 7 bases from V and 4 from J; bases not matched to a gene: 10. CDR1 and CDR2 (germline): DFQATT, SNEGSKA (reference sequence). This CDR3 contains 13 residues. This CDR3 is CSVQALRGYEQYF. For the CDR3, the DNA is TGCAGTGTACAGGCGCTCAGGGGGTACGAGCAGTACTTC.

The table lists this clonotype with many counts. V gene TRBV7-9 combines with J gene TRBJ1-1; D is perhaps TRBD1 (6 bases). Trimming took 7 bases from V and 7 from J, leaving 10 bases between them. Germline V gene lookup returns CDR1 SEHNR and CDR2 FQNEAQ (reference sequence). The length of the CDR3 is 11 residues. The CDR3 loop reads CASTRTVEAFF. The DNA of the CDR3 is TGTGCCAGCACCCGGACAGTTGAAGCTTTCTTT.

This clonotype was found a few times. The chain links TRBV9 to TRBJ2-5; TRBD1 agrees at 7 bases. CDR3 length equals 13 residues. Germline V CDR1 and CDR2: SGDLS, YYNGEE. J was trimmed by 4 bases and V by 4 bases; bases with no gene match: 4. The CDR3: CASSYRGRETQYF. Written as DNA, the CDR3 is TGTGCCAGCAGCTACAGGGGCCGAGAGACCCAGTACTTC.

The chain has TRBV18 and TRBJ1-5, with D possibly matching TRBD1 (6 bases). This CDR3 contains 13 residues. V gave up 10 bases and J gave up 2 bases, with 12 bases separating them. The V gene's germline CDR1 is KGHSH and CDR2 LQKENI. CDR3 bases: TGTGCCAACGAGGGGGTGGGCAATCAGCCCCAGCATTTT. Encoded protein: CANEGVGNQPQHF.